Described below is a single TCR beta chain sequence and its context. Looked up from germline, CDR1 is MDHEN and CDR2 is SYDVKM. With 9 bases clipped from V and 2 bases from J, the junction kept 14 bases outside the gene matches. This CDR3 comprises 16 residues. Study processing details: Estimation of nucleated cell counts relied on the amplification of reference gene primers. Generated by immunoSEQ multiplex PCR, the TCRdb table keeps only in-frame clones and is missing some. V, J and clone size derive from that table, while D and trimming were established from the DNA sequence. Of fewer than 500,000 clones in the sample, 87% were seen once. Participants were aged 18 to 89 years from roughly 26 US areas. Participants' reported clinical history set cohort assignment. The data were taken from a study of blood T cell repertoires in COVID-19. Study details: Acute and convalescent COVID-19 specimens originated in the United States, Italy and Spain.

This chain uses TRBV28 with TRBJ2-5, with 8 bases identical to TRBD1. Sequencing was done on a sample of PBMCs or T cells enriched from blood (not recorded which). The sequence was collected from a woman younger than 30 with acute COVID-19. The CDR3 region has the DNA TGTGCCAGTTCGATGGGGACAGGCCATCTACAAGAGACCCAGTACTTC. Amino acids: CASSMGTGHLQETQYF.